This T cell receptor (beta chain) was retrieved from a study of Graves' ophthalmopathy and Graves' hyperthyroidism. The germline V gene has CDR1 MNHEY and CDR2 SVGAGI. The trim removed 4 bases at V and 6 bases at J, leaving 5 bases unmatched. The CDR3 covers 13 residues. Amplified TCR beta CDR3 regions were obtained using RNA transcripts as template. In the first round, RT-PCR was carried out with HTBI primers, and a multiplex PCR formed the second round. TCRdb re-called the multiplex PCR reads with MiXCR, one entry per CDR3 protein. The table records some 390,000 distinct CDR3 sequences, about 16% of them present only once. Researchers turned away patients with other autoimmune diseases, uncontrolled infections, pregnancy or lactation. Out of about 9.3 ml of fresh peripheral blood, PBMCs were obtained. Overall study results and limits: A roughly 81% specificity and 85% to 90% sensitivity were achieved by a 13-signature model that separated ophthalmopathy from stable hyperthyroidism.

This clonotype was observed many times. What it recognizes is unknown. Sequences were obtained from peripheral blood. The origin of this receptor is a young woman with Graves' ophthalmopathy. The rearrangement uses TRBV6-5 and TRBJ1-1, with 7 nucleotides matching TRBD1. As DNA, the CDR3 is TGTGCCAGCAGTTCTCAGGGGGGTCCTGAAGCTTTCTTT. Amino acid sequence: CASSSQGGPEAFF.